This T cell receptor beta chain was sequenced during a study of blood T cell repertoires in COVID-19. Study summary: Samples of COVID-19 (acute and convalescent) were obtained from the United States, Italy and Spain. PBMCs, B-cell-depleted T cells, or T cells were the source of the cDNA or gDNA that made up the material.

Original analysis: Quantification of nucleated cells was approximated via reference gene primer amplification. Clones were sequenced by immunoSEQ multiplex PCR, and TCRdb holds only the in-frame ones, with some missing. That table furnishes V, J and clone size, whereas the DNA furnished D and trimming. Of some 170,000 clones detected, roughly 83% appear once; the ten largest clones hold 8% to 9.5%. The ends lost 2 bases at V and 5 bases at J; junction bases unmatched: 8. There are 15 residues in the CDR3. Per germline, CDR1 MGHDK and CDR2 SYGVNS. The material sequenced was peripheral blood. The sequence derives from an elderly woman with active or convalescent COVID-19. The rearrangement joins TRBV25-1 to TRBJ2-7; 8 bases map to TRBD1. The CDR3 bases are TGTGCCAGCAGTGAACCCCGGACAGGGTTCGACGAGCAGTACTTC. It yields the protein CASSEPRTGFDEQYF.